The T cell receptor beta chain under discussion was sequenced for a study of T cells expressing NK-cell markers. TCRdb re-analyzed the 5' RACE reads; it lists each CDR3 protein once, without DNA. Here the sample table reports almost 450,000 distinct CDR3 sequences. Germline V gene sequence: CDR1 ENHRY, CDR2 SYGVKD. The CDR3 covers 17 residues. The sequence was obtained from a woman between 18 and 70 years old in good health. The sample consisted of blood T cells: a sorted CD56 or NKG2C T cell subset, CD4+ or CD8+ T cells, or bulk PBMC T cells (not recorded which). J is TRBJ2-5 and V is TRBV10-3; absent DNA, TCRdb's TRBD2 call cannot be checked. The CDR3 spells CAISQTLSGGASETQYF.